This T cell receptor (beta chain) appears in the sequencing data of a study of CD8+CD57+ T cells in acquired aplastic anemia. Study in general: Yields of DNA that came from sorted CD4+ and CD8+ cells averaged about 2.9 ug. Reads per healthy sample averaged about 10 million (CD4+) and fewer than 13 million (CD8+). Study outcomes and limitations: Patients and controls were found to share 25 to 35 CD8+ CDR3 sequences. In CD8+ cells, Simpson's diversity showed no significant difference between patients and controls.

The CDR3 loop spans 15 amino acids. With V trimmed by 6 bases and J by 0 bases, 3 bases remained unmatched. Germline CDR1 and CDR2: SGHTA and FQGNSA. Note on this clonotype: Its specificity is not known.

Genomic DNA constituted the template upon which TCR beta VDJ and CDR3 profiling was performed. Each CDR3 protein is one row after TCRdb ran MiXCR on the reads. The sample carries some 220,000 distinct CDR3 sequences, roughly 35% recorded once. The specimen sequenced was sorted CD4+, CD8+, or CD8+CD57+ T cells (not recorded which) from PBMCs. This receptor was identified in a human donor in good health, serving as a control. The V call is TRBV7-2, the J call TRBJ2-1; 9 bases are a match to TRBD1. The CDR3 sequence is CASRGTGNSYNEQFF. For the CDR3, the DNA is TGTGCCAGCAGGGGGACAGGGAACTCCTACAATGAGCAGTTCTTC.